This TCR beta chain comes out of a study of Ad26.COV2.S vaccination and SARS-CoV-2 variants. In regard to this clone: The target antigen is unknown.

Germline V gene data show CDR1 as SGHVS and CDR2 as FNYEAQ. The J segment lost 7 bases and the V segment lost 2 bases, leaving 7 bases of the junction unmatched. CDR3 length equals 15 residues. General observations from the study: Spike-specific TCR breadth ran higher among vaccine recipients than placebo recipients.

Stated treatment: roughly 20 received Ad26.COV2.S at low or high dose, single or two shots; roughly five received placebo; per-sample allocation not given. Sample collection was performed on day 63 after the first vaccine or placebo injection. An adult donor aged 18-55 years was enrolled in Boston. The vaccine antigen was prefusion-stabilized Wuhan SARS-CoV-2 spike. Using immunoSEQ multiplex PCR, the repertoire was profiled, and TCRdb retains in-frame clones only, with some absent. The table has hundreds of thousands of clones, around 90% seen once; the top ten hold about 1.5%. The J gene is TRBJ2-2, the V gene TRBV7-6, with TRBD2 identical over 7 bases. The sample was peripheral blood, taken in a trial of Ad26.COV2.S vaccine versus placebo. The TCR sequence derives from a person aged 18-65 years who received the Ad26.COV2.S COVID-19 vaccine or a placebo. This CDR3 is CASSLFPGGSGELFF. For the CDR3, the DNA is TGTGCCAGCAGCTTATTCCCGGGGGGAAGCGGGGAGCTGTTTTTT.